This TCR beta chain emerged from a study of blood T cells in healthy people across ages. V gave up 4 bases and J gave up 0 bases, with 17 bases separating them. This CDR3 has 17 residues. Germline V gene lookup returns CDR1 LGHNA and CDR2 YNFKEQ. With a J-beta primer mix and a sample-barcoded 5' primer, a second PCR ran 7 to 11 cycles. Every cDNA molecule bore a tag from a template-switch adaptor containing 12 random nucleotides. From the 5' RACE reads, TCRdb called clonotypes with MiXCR, one entry per CDR3 protein. This repertoire shows approximately 2,000,000 distinct CDR3 sequences, about 39% found once; its top ten account for roughly 23%.

The source of this sequence is a human donor in good health. Input material: blood. This chain joins TRBV4-2 and TRBJ2-3; D possibly corresponds to TRBD2 (7 bases). CDR3 in amino acids: CASSPSKGGGSTDTQYF. DNA for the CDR3: TGTGCCAGCAGCCCCTCGAAGGGGGGGGGCAGCACAGATACGCAGTATTTT.